This record concerns one T cell receptor (beta chain) sequence. This clonotype was detected many times. Which antigen it targets is not known. There are no base qualities to consult, and no much larger clone falls within one base. This record belongs to a study of Graves' ophthalmopathy and Graves' hyperthyroidism (dated by TCRdb to between 2017 and 2018). The study in broad terms: Stable hyperthyroidism was defined as no progression to ophthalmopathy within 18 months of follow-up. The study used TCR beta repertoire signatures to distinguish Graves' ophthalmopathy from Graves' hyperthyroidism and to predict progression to ophthalmopathy. In total, approximately 140 blood samples were TCR-sequenced: under 45 ophthalmopathy, 80 or so hyperthyroidism and some 17 hyperthyroidism-to-ophthalmopathy patients. A discovery set of 100 or so patients (under 45 ophthalmopathy, fewer than 60 stable hyperthyroidism) was enrolled to explore V-J signatures distinguishing ophthalmopathy from hyperthyroidism. An independent validation cohort was composed of approximately 18 hyperthyroidism patients and about 16 patients who later progressed from hyperthyroidism to ophthalmopathy. T-cell repertoires of thyroid tissue and blood were compared in six or seven hyperthyroidism patients. Once sampling was done, hyperthyroidism patients were given methimazole at a starting dose of 30 mg daily, while ophthalmopathy patients were given high-dose intravenous methylprednisolone.

Hyperthyroidism patients were newly diagnosed, with disease duration under 2 months, and aged 18 to 65 years. Anyone with other autoimmune diseases, uncontrolled infections, pregnancy or lactation was excluded from the study. Clinical symptoms, serum thyroxine, TRAb, thyroid ultrasound and orbital computed tomography formed the basis of the diagnosis. Total RNA was extracted with Trizol reagent and quality-checked on an Agilent 2100 Bioanalyzer. For repertoire sequencing, TCR beta CDR3 regions were amplified from RNA transcripts. A first-round RT-PCR used HTBI primers with the Qiagen OneStep RT-PCR kit, followed by a second-round multiplex PCR, size selection and purification. The libraries underwent paired-end sequencing with 100 bp reads on an Illumina HiSeq2000. The authors' analysis ran thus. Reads were processed with SOAPnuke, discarding reads with adapters, uncalled bases, mean Phred below 15, or no exact constant-primer or identifier match. High-quality paired reads were merged with COPE v1.2.5. Unique nucleotide sequences were defined as clonotypes and aligned to IMGT TRB V, D and J references using MiTCR v1.1. The analysis was limited to V-J combinations with a frequency above 0.0001, which together covered approximately 99% of repertoires. A TCR clonal expansion and chaos score per V-J combination was defined as the ratio of F50 clonal expansion to chaos observed in the TCRdist matrix. Welch's t-statistics and random forest were used to reduce the features to about a dozen V-J combinations, which were then used as input to a naive Bayes classifier. Thyroid-blood repertoire similarity was quantified with the Morisita-Horn index. Starting from the raw public reads, TCRdb applied fastp trimming at Q25, assembled clones with MiXCR and retained in-frame beta chains. All rows with the same CDR3 protein become a single entry with the most common DNA and genes. These V and J calls rely on TCRdb rather than the paper's analysis. This sample lists about 590,000 distinct CDR3 sequences; roughly 39% were detected once. 3.5% to 5% of the sample lies in the top ten.

General study outcomes and caveats: In cross-validation, the 13-signature model distinguished ophthalmopathy from stable hyperthyroidism with almost 90% sensitivity and roughly 81% specificity, and in the test set the corresponding values were roughly 80% and 75%. In validation, the model predicted ophthalmopathy progression with about 71% sensitivity and approximately 78% specificity; 12 predicted patients were CT-confirmed with GO in a median of approximately 6.5 months. Most expanded thyroid clonotypes with frequency above 0.001 were also detected in blood, suggesting blood repertoires may reflect the thyroid immune response. Sample size was not predetermined statistically, and investigators were not blinded to group allocation.

Looking up the germline V gene yields CDR1 SGHTS and CDR2 YDEGEE. Taken from cysteine to phenylalanine, the CDR3 has 13 residues. Only the CDR3 region is kept as DNA, spanning 39 bases read in frame from base 1. The junction carries 9 bases between V and J, which are trimmed by 2 bases and 3 bases respectively. The sequence came from an adult man with Graves' hyperthyroidism. The sample was peripheral blood or thyroid tissue (not recorded which). The chain is encoded by TRBV5-8 joined to TRBJ2-7; the best D guess is TRBD1, with 5 bases matching. The CDR3: CASSFGHHYEQYF. The DNA sequence is TGTGCCAGCAGCTTCGGACACCACTACGAGCAGTACTTC.